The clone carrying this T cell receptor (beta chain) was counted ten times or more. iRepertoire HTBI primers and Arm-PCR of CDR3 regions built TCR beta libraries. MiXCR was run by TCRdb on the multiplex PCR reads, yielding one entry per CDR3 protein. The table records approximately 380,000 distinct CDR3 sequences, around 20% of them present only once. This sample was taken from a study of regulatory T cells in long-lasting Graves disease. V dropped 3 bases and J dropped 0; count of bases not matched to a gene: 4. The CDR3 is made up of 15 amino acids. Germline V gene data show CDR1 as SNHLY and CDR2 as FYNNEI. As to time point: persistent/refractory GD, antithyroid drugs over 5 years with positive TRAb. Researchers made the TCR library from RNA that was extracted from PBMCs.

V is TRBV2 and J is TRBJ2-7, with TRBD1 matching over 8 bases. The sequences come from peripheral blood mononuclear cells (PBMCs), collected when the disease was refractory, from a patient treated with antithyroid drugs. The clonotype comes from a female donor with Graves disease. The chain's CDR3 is CASSDRTGNSYEQYF. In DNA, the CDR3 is TGTGCCAGCAGTGATAGGACAGGGAACTCCTACGAGCAGTACTTC.